The clone carrying this T cell receptor (beta chain) was seen repeatedly, ten times or more. Its antigen is not known. This sample was taken from a study of neurological immune-mediated disorders. Study-level points and caveats: When grouped phylogenetically, the repertoires of 18 of the 34 multiple sclerosis patients fell together in one related-CDR3 cluster, which is a possible signature. There were no CDR3 amino acid sequences shared by expanded clones across subjects, a result suggesting private repertoires in all groups.

A single record per CDR3 protein comes from TCRdb applying MiXCR to the 5' RACE reads. The sample lists around 58,000 distinct CDR3 sequences; approximately 3.1% were seen once. The sample comprised PBMCs. This receptor was taken from a woman in her sixties or seventies with multiple sclerosis.

CDR3 bases: TGCGCCAGCAGCTTCGGTGAAGGGAAGCGGGGCTACACCTTC. It yields the protein CASSFGEGKRGYTF. This chain uses TRBV5-1 with TRBJ1-2, with no clear D. Trimming removed 2 bases at V and 8 bases at J, with 16 bases between. The CDR3 contains 14 residues. Germline CDR1 and CDR2: SGHRS and YFSETQ.